Described below is a single T cell receptor beta chain sequence and its context. This record belongs to a study of blood T cell repertoires in COVID-19. The cohort comprised adults aged 18 to 89 years residing in about two dozen US areas. Data came from immunoSEQ multiplex PCR; TCRdb stores just in-frame clones and leaves some out. This sample has 140,000 to 150,000 clones, with roughly 90% found just once. The sequencing sample was made of PBMCs or T cells enriched from blood (not recorded which). The origin of this receptor is a woman aged 35 to 49 who had been exposed to COVID-19.

The CDR3: CASSWTGDSGYTF. CDR3 bases: TGTGCCAGCAGTTGGACAGGGGATAGTGGCTACACCTTC. The V and J genes are TRBV11-2 and TRBJ1-2, with 9 bases identical to TRBD1. This CDR3 has 13 residues. Germline-derived CDR1 and CDR2 are SGHAT and FQNNGV. The ends lost 6 bases at V and 7 bases at J; junction bases unmatched: 6.